Below, one T cell receptor beta chain is given with its context. The data belong to a study of blood T cell repertoires in COVID-19. Study-wide background: Specimens from acute and convalescent COVID-19 originated in the United States, Italy and Spain. In each case, the material was cDNA or gDNA derived from T cells, B-cell-depleted T cells, or PBMCs.

CDR3 length equals 15 residues. Trimming shortened V by 4 bases and J by 2 bases, and 16 bases separated the two germline ends. Germline lookup yields CDR1 SGHKS and CDR2 YYEKEE (reference sequence). In the source study's methods: Amplified reference gene primers provided the basis for estimating nucleated cell counts. Generated by immunoSEQ multiplex PCR, the TCRdb table keeps only in-frame clones and is missing some. D and trimming come from the DNA, and the V and J calls and clone size come from that table. Of about 170,000 clones in the sample, about 83% were seen once. This TCR was recovered from a man in his forties who had recovered from COVID-19. The V call is TRBV5-5, the J call TRBJ2-7; no reliable D call. What was sequenced was peripheral blood. CDR3 residues: CASSLTGDLAYEQYF. The DNA of the CDR3 is TGTGCCAGCAGCCTCACTGGAGACCTCGCCTACGAGCAGTACTTC.